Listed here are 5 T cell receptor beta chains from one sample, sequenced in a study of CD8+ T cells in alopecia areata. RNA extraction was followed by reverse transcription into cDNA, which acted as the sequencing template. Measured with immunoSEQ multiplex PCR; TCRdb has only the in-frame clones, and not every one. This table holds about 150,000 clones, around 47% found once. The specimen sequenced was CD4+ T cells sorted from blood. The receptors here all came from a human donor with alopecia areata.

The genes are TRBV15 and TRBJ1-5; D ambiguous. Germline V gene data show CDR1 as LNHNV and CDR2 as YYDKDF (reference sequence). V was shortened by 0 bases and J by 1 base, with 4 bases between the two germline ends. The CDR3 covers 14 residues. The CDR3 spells CATSREGSNQPQHF. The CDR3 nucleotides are TGTGCCACCAGCAGAGAGGGCAGCAATCAGCCCCAGCATTTT.

The CDR3 loop is CASRTRVDEQYF. The CDR3 DNA is TGTGCCAGCAGAACTAGGGTGGACGAGCAGTACTTC. The chain combines TRBV6-5 with TRBJ2-7, with D maybe TRBD2 (5 bases). Germline V gene data show CDR1 as MNHEY and CDR2 as SVGAGI. The CDR3 is made up of 12 amino acids. Trimming took off 6 bases at V and 5 bases at J, with 11 bases between the two ends.

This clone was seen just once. The CDR3, as DNA: TGTGCCAGCAGCGTGGACAGGGGTCGGGAGCAGTACTTC. Protein: CASSVDRGREQYF. This chain connects TRBV7-8 to TRBJ2-7; 9 bases align to TRBD1. The V gene end was trimmed by 5 bases and the J gene end by 7 bases; junction bases not matched to a gene: 6. Germline loops: CDR1 SGHVS, CDR2 FQNEAQ. CDR3 length: 13 residues.

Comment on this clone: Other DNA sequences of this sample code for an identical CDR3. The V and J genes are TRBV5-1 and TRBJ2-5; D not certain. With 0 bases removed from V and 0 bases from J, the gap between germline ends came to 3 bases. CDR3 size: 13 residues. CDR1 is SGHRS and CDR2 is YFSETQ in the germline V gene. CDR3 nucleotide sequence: TGCGCCAGCAGCTTGGGTTACCAAGAGACCCAGTACTTC. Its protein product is CASSLGYQETQYF.

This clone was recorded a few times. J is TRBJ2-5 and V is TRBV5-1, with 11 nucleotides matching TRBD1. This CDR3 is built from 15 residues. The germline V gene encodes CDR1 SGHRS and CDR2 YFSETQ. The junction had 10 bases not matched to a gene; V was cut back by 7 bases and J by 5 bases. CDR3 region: CASGPGQGARETQYF. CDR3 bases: TGCGCCAGCGGACCTGGACAGGGGGCGAGGGAGACCCAGTACTTC.